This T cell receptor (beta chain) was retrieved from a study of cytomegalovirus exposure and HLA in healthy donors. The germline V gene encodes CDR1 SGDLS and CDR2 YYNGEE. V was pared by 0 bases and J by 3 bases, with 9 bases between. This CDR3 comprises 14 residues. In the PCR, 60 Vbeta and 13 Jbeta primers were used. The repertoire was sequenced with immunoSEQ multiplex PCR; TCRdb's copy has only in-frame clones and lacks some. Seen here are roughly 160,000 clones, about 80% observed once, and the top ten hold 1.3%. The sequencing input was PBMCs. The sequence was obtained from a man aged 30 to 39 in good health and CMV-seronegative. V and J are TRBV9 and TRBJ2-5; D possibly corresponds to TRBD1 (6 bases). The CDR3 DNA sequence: TGTGCCAGCAGCGTAGTGGACAGCAAAGAGACCCAGTACTTC. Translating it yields CASSVVDSKETQYF.